This passage covers 19 T cell receptor beta chains from one sample sequenced in a study of T cells after yellow fever vaccination. Via MiXCR, TCRdb re-called the 5' RACE reads, giving one row per CDR3 protein. The repertoire holds about 120,000 distinct CDR3 sequences, approximately 8.4% seen once, with about 25% in the top ten. The sequencing here drew on CD8+ T cells sorted from PBMCs, taken 45 days after the yellow fever booster vaccination. These receptors came from a young man who received the YFV17D yellow fever vaccine.

The chain couples TRBV14 to TRBJ2-1; D unclear. The CDR3 runs to 13 residues. CDR1 and CDR2 from the germline V gene are SGHDN and FVKESK. Trimming pared 4 bases from V and 9 bases from J, leaving 13 bases between. The DNA of the CDR3 is TGTGCCAGCAGCCCGATGTCGTCCCCTGAGCAGTTCTTC. Amino acid sequence: CASSPMSSPEQFF. Full variable domain (rest looked up from reference TRBV14 and TRBJ2-1): EAGVTQFPSHSVIEKGQTVTLRCDPISGHDNLYWYRRVMGKEIKFLLHFVKESKQDESGMPNNRFLAERTGGTYSTLKVQPAELEDSGVYFCASSPMSSPEQFFGPGTRLTVL.

This clonotype was seen ten or more times. The V call is TRBV12-3 or TRBV12-4, the J call TRBJ2-7; 9 positions match TRBD2. CDR3 length: 16 residues. V was clipped by 8 bases and J by 6 bases; unmatched bases: 17. CDR3 DNA sequence: TGTGCCAGCTGTAGGAGTCTAGCGGGACCCCATAGCGAGCAGTACTTC. This gives the protein CASCRSLAGPHSEQYF.

This clonotype appeared many times. The J gene is TRBJ1-5, the V gene TRBV7-9; D is unclear. This CDR3 is built from 14 residues. The ends were cut back, 5 bases at V and 0 bases at J, with 8 bases in the middle. The germline CDR1 and CDR2 sequences are SEHNR and FQNEAQ (reference sequence). CDR3 protein: CASSGYTSNQPQHF. Here the CDR3 DNA reads TGTGCCAGCAGCGGATACACTAGCAATCAGCCCCAGCATTTT. The entire variable domain, with the rest obtained from reference TRBV7-9 and TRBJ1-5, is as follows: DTGVSQNPRHKITKRGQNVTFRCDPISEHNRLYWYRQTLGQGPEFLTYFQNEAQLEKSRLLSDRFSAERPKGSFSTLEIQRTEQGDSAMYLCASSGYTSNQPQHFGDGTRLSIL.

This clonotype came up many times. The V gene is TRBV19, the J gene TRBJ2-5; D gene uncertain. The CDR3 runs to 11 residues. V was shortened by 5 bases and J by 0 bases, with 1 base between the two germline ends. The germline V gene encodes CDR1 LNHDA and CDR2 SQIVND (reference sequence). The CDR3 DNA reads TGTGCCAGTAGTGACCAAGAGACCCAGTACTTC. This sequence encodes CASSDQETQYF.

About this clonotype itself: A read error may account for a junction end that differs from germline. The chain employs TRBV12-3 or TRBV12-4 and TRBJ2-7; unclear D gene. This CDR3 spans 12 amino acids. The CDR3, as DNA: TGTGCCAGCAGTTTAGGCACGTACGAGCGGTACTTC. It translates to CASSLGTYERYF.

This clonotype showed up many times. This chain connects TRBV12-3 or TRBV12-4 to TRBJ2-5, with TRBD2 as a possible D gene (6 bases). Trimming left V 5 bases short and J 5 bases short, with 15 bases between. This CDR3 spans 14 amino acids. CDR3 loop: CASSPRGDGETQYF. The CDR3 DNA sequence: TGTGCCAGCAGTCCGCGGGGAGACGGGGAGACCCAGTACTTC.

Ten or more counts support this clonotype. The rearrangement joins TRBV6-1 to TRBJ2-3, with TRBD2 matching 8 bases. The CDR3 totals 14 residues. Trimming removed 6 bases from V and 5 bases from J; junction bases left unmatched: 7. Germline-derived CDR1 and CDR2 are MNHNS and SASEGT. CDR3 protein: CASRSASGLDTQYF. The CDR3 nucleotides are TGTGCCAGCAGGAGCGCTAGCGGGTTAGATACGCAGTATTTT.

This clonotype turned up a few times. This rearrangement joins TRBV4-3 to TRBJ1-2; the D is unclear. V was cut by 0 bases and J by 5 bases, with 10 bases left in between. This CDR3 spans 14 amino acids. From germline, CDR1 is LGHNA and CDR2 YSLEER. The CDR3 region has the DNA TGCGCCAGCAGCCAAGAGCAGGAGAGATATGGCTACACCTTC. Its translation: CASSQEQERYGYTF.

This clonotype occurred many times. The CDR3 loop reads CSAIPGQRYEQYF. The CDR3 nucleotides are TGCAGTGCTATCCCGGGACAGCGCTACGAGCAGTACTTC. The V call is TRBV20-1, the J call TRBJ2-7; TRBD1 aligns across 7 bases. This CDR3 comprises 13 residues. J lost 3 bases, V lost 4 bases, and 6 bases had no gene match. In germline, CDR1 is DFQATT, CDR2 SNEGSKA (reference sequence).

The table lists this clonotype with many counts. The chain recombines TRBV6-1 with TRBJ2-1; 10 positions match TRBD2. Germline V gene data show CDR1 as MNHNS and CDR2 as SASEGT. With 6 bases clipped from V and 4 bases from J, the junction kept 9 bases outside the gene matches. This CDR3 contains 16 residues. The CDR3 loop is CASRERLAGIYNEQFF. CDR3 in DNA: TGTGCCAGCAGGGAACGACTAGCGGGTATATACAATGAGCAGTTCTTC.

This clonotype was picked up many times. The chain couples TRBV7-9 to TRBJ2-7; D ambiguous. The length of the CDR3 is 12 residues. Germline loops: CDR1 SEHNR, CDR2 FQNEAQ (reference sequence). V was trimmed by 5 bases and J by 2 bases, leaving 7 bases between them. The CDR3 nucleotides are TGTGCCAGCAGCCCGTTACCCTACGAGCAGTACTTC. Residues: CASSPLPYEQYF.

This clonotype was seen repeatedly, ten times or more. The rearrangement joins TRBV27 to TRBJ2-7; 8 nucleotides align to TRBD1. CDR3 length: 14 residues. Germline CDR1 MNHEY, CDR2 SMNVEV (reference sequence). J lost 7 bases, V lost 8 bases, and 13 bases had no gene match. As DNA, the CDR3 is TGTGCCAGCGTTTCGGGACAGGCGCCGGGGGAGCAGTACTTC. This codes for CASVSGQAPGEQYF.

This clonotype turned up a few times. The chain combines TRBV2 with TRBJ1-1, with 7 bases that match TRBD1. The V segment lost 5 bases and the J segment 3 bases; nucleotides outside the gene matches: 15. Germline CDR1 is SNHLY and CDR2 is FYNNEI. The CDR3 covers 17 residues. In DNA, the CDR3 is TGTGCCAGCAGTTCGGGACAGCCAACCTTTGGTGACACTGAAGCTTTCTTT. Encoded protein: CASSSGQPTFGDTEAFF. Full variable domain (missing parts from reference TRBV2 and TRBJ1-1): EPEVTQTPSHQVTQMGQEVILRCVPISNHLYFYWYRQILGQKVEFLVSFYNNEISEKSEIFDDQFSVERPDGSNFTLKIRSTKLEDSAMYFCASSSGQPTFGDTEAFFGQGTRLTVV.

The chain joins TRBV5-1 to TRBJ1-1; no clear D. Germline-derived CDR1 and CDR2 are SGHRS and YFSETQ. CDR3 length: 10 amino acids. V was cut by 8 bases and J by 4 bases, with 6 bases left in between. CDR3 nucleotide sequence: TGCGCCAGTAAAGCCACTGAAGCTTTCTTT. Residues: CASKATEAFF.

The chain joins TRBV5-5 to TRBJ1-4; D is perhaps TRBD1 (6 bases). Germline CDR1 reads SGHKS; CDR2 reads YYEKEE (reference sequence). V was shortened by 4 bases and J by 7 bases, with 14 bases between the two germline ends. The CDR3 is 14 residues long. The chain's CDR3 is CASSPWTDLEKLFF. CDR3 nucleotide sequence: TGTGCCAGCAGCCCGTGGACAGACCTTGAAAAACTGTTTTTT.

A note on this clonotype: Germline and junction disagree at one end, which may indicate a read error. V gene TRBV4-2 combines with J gene TRBJ2-5; TRBD1 aligns across 9 bases. Germline CDR1 and CDR2: LGHNA and YNFKEQ. The CDR3 contains 13 residues. The CDR3 is CAISPGQGETQYF. The DNA of the CDR3 is TGTGCCATCAGCCCGGGACAGGGAGAGACCCAGTACTTC.

This clonotype has a count of ten or more. This rearrangement joins TRBV7-3 to TRBJ2-5; 9 bases align to TRBD1. CDR1 is SGHTA and CDR2 is FQGTGA in the germline V gene. This CDR3 has 15 residues. The V gene end was trimmed by 1 base and the J gene end by 5 bases; junction bases not matched to a gene: 5. The chain's CDR3 is CASSLKQGAKETQYF. CDR3 sequence (DNA): TGTGCCAGCAGCTTAAAACAGGGGGCGAAGGAGACCCAGTACTTC.

The chain joins TRBV28 to TRBJ1-6; weak D call: TRBD1 (5 bases). CDR3 length: 14 residues. Germline CDR1 MDHEN, CDR2 SYDVKM. Trimming pared 3 bases from V and 6 bases from J, leaving 9 bases between. In DNA, the CDR3 is TGTGCCAGCAGTTTCGGGGGGACTAATTCACCCCTCCACTTT. Encoded protein: CASSFGGTNSPLHF.

There are many counts of this clonotype. The chain couples TRBV7-9 to TRBJ2-7; unclear D gene. Trimming removed 3 bases from V and 3 bases from J, with 9 bases in between. The V gene's germline CDR1 is SEHNR and CDR2 FQNEAQ (reference sequence). CDR3 length: 13 residues. CDR3 in amino acids: CASSFGFNYEQYF. As DNA, the CDR3 is TGTGCCAGCAGCTTTGGTTTTAACTACGAGCAGTACTTC.